This entry describes one T cell receptor (beta chain). The source of the sample is a study of blood T cell repertoires in COVID-19. The V end lost 2 bases, the J end lost 1 base, and 11 bases lay between the germline ends. Germline values: CDR1 MNHNS, CDR2 SASEGT. The CDR3 consists of 15 residues. Original data processing: The authors estimated nucleated cell counts from reference gene primer amplification. TCRdb keeps only in-frame clones here, not all; method: immunoSEQ multiplex PCR. D and trimming were read from the DNA, whereas the V and J calls and clone size are those reported in that table. The sample lists roughly 200,000 clones; 65% to 90% were seen once.

The receptor was derived from a man older than 75 with acute or convalescent COVID-19. The chain couples TRBV6-1 to TRBJ2-5, with D unclear. Sequencing used peripheral blood. The CDR3 DNA reads as TGTGCCAGCAGTGAATCTATACCCCGCCAAGAGACCCAGTACTTC. Translated, it gives CASSESIPRQETQYF.